The rows below give T cell receptor beta chains drawn from one sample of a study of CD8 T cells in Susac syndrome. A single record per CDR3 protein comes from TCRdb applying MiXCR to the immunoSEQ multiplex PCR reads. The sample lists around 130,000 distinct CDR3 sequences, about 95% occurring once. Sequencing was performed on CD4+ T cells from PBMCs. These receptor sequences come from a human donor in good health. Both conserved end residues are part of each CDR3. The D gene is left open where the match is weak. Rows give clone size only sometimes, using once, few, many, or a class for an expanded clone.

few	TRBJ2-7	TRBV28	NA	TGTGCCAGCAGTCAGTACTACGAGCAGTACTTC	CASSQYYEQYF
NA	TRBJ2-2	TRBV7-2	NA	TGTGCCAGCAGTTTCCCGAGGCCCGGGGAGCTGTTTTTT	CASSFPRPGELFF
NA	TRBJ2-7	TRBV25-1	NA	TGTGCCAGCAGTGAACAGGTGGGGGGCCCTGGGGACTACGAGCAGTACTTC	CASSEQVGGPGDYEQYF
NA	TRBJ2-1	TRBV24-1	TRBD1	TGTGCCACCAGTGGCAACGGACAGGGACGACTCGATGAGCAGTTCTTC	CATSGNGQGRLDEQFF
NA	TRBJ2-2	TRBV2	NA	TGTGCCAGCAGTCCCCCCGGGGCATCCGGGGAGCTGTTTTTT	CASSPPGASGELFF
NA	TRBJ2-1	TRBV10-3	NA	TGTGCCATCAGGTACAGCGGGCTTTACAATGAGCAGTTCTTC	CAIRYSGLYNEQFF
once	TRBJ2-7	TRBV27	NA	TGTGCCAGCAGTTCTAACAATGAGTACGAGCAGTACTTC	CASSSNNEYEQYF
NA	TRBJ1-1	TRBV2	NA	TGTGCCAGCTCAGCTCAGGGGATTGAAGCTTTCTTT	CASSAQGIEAFF
NA	TRBJ2-2	TRBV5-4	NA	TGTGCCAGCAGCTTGCCAAGTGGGACGGCGAACACCGGGGAGCTGTTTTTT	CASSLPSGTANTGELFF
once	TRBJ2-3	TRBV29-1	NA	TGCAGCGTTGCCTCCTTCGGGGATACGCAGTATTTT	CSVASFGDTQYF
NA	TRBJ2-1	TRBV28	NA	TGTGCCAGCAGTTTAGACCCAACTCGCCACAATGAGCAGTTCTTC	CASSLDPTRHNEQFF
NA	TRBJ1-2	TRBV2	NA	TGTGCCAGCTCCATGGGCCCGGTTTCATTTGGCTACACCTTC	CASSMGPVSFGYTF
NA	TRBJ1-3	TRBV15	NA	TGTGCCACCAGCAGTCCGCGCTCTGGAAACACCATATATTTT	CATSSPRSGNTIYF
NA	TRBJ1-1	TRBV29-1	TRBD1	TGCAGCGTTTCTCCAGGGGGCCGGACTGAAGCTTTCTTT	CSVSPGGRTEAFF
NA	TRBJ2-3	TRBV27	NA	TGTGCCAGCAGTTTAGGGGGGGGCGATGCCACAGATACGCAGTATTTT	CASSLGGGDATDTQYF
NA	TRBJ1-3	TRBV29-1	NA	TGCAGCGTTCTTACAAGCTCTGGAAACACCATATATTTT	CSVLTSSGNTIYF
NA	TRBJ1-5	TRBV3-1	NA	TGTGCCAGCAGCCAAGATTTGGCGGTTCAGCCCCAGCATTTT	CASSQDLAVQPQHF
NA	TRBJ2-5	TRBV23-1	NA	TGCGCCAGCAGCCAAGACCCCACTCCGAGTTCGACCCAGTACTTC	CASSQDPTPSSTQYF
NA	TRBJ2-6	TRBV19	NA	TGTGCCAGTACTCCATTCTTCTCTGGGGCCAACGTCCTGACTTTC	CASTPFFSGANVLTF
NA	TRBJ2-7	TRBV7-9	NA	TGTGCCAGCAGCTTAGTCACGGGGTACTCCTACGAGCAGTACTTC	CASSLVTGYSYEQYF
NA	TRBJ2-3	TRBV30	NA	TGTGCCTGGAGTGTGGTTGGAGATACGCAGTATTTT	CAWSVVGDTQYF
NA	TRBJ2-7	TRBV30	TRBD2	TGTGCCTGGACCACGGGTCGCCGGGGGGTCGAGCAGTACTTC	CAWTTGRRGVEQYF
NA	TRBJ1-2	TRBV6-1	NA	TGTGCCAGCACTGAGGTTGGAGGCTACACCTTC	CASTEVGGYTF
few	TRBJ2-7	TRBV28	NA	TGTGCCAGCAGTTGGGGGTCCTACGAGCAGTACTTC	CASSWGSYEQYF
few	TRBJ2-3	TRBV2	NA	TGTGCCAGCACTCAGGGTACAGATACGCAGTATTTT	CASTQGTDTQYF
NA	TRBJ1-2	TRBV14	NA	TGTGCCAGCAGCGTCGGGATTAACTATGGCTACACCTTC	CASSVGINYGYTF
NA	TRBJ1-2	TRBV5-1	NA	TGCGCCAGCAGTTCAACGGGACAAGCATATGGCTACACCTTC	CASSSTGQAYGYTF
NA	TRBJ2-7	TRBV7-2	NA	TGTGCCAGCAGCTTCAGCAGGGATGCCTACGAGCAGTACTTC	CASSFSRDAYEQYF
NA	TRBJ1-4	TRBV5-1	NA	TGCGCCAGCAGTTCCGGACCAACTAATGAAAAACTGTTTTTT	CASSSGPTNEKLFF
NA	TRBJ2-5	TRBV9	TRBD2	TGTGCCAGCAGCAGCCGGACTAGCCGAGAGACCCAGTACTTC	CASSSRTSRETQYF
NA	TRBJ2-5	TRBV5-4	TRBD1	TGTGCCAGCCACCTTTTAACCGGACAGGGGGGAGAGACCCAGTACTTC	CASHLLTGQGGETQYF
NA	TRBJ2-6	TRBV4-2	TRBD1	TGTGCCAGCAGCCAAGCTTTTGGGACAGGGGGCTCTGGGGCCAACGTCCTGACTTTC	CASSQAFGTGGSGANVLTF
NA	TRBJ2-1	TRBV15	NA	TGTGCCACCAGCGGCCACGGGGTCTATGAGCAGTTCTTC	CATSGHGVYEQFF
NA	TRBJ2-7	TRBV2	TRBD2	TGTGCCAGCAATGGCGGGAGTGCGTACGAGCAGTACTTC	CASNGGSAYEQYF
NA	TRBJ2-1	TRBV29-1	NA	TGCAGCGTTCCCCGCGCGCGAAGCTCCTACAATGAGCAGTTCTTC	CSVPRARSSYNEQFF
NA	TRBJ2-2	TRBV6-5	NA	TGTGCCAGCAGTTACGGGGGAGAGGCCGGGGAGCTGTTTTTT	CASSYGGEAGELFF
NA	TRBJ2-1	TRBV10-3	TRBD2	TGTGCCATCAGTGATGGTCTCGGGGAGGGCAATGAGCAGTTCTTC	CAISDGLGEGNEQFF
NA	TRBJ2-7	TRBV25-1	NA	TGTGCCAGCAGCGTTCAGGGTTCCTACGAGCAGTACTTC	CASSVQGSYEQYF
NA	TRBJ2-3	TRBV11-1	TRBD2	TGTGCCAGCAGCCCTCCCCAGCGGGAGTACACAGATACGCAGTATTTT	CASSPPQREYTDTQYF